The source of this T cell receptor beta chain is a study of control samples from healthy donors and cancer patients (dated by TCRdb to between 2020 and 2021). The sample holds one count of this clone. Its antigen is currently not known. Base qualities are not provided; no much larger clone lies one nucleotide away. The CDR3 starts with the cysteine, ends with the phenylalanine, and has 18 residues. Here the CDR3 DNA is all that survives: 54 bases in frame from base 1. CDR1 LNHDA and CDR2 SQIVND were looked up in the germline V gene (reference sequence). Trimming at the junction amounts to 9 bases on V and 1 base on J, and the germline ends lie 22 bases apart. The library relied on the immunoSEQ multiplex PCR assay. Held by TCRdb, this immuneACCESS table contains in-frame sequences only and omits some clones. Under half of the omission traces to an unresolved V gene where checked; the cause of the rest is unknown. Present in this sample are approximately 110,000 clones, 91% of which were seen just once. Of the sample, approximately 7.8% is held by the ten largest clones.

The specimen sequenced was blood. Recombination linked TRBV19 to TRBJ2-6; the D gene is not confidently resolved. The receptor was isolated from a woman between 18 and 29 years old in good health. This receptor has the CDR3 CASKKTGLSLSGANVLTF. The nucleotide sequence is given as TGTGCCAGCAAGAAAACTGGGCTTTCCCTATCTGGGGCCAACGTCCTGACTTTC.